These 10 T cell receptor beta chains were sequenced from one sample in a study of blood T cell repertoires in COVID-19. Generated by immunoSEQ multiplex PCR, the TCRdb table keeps only in-frame clones and is missing some. The sample consists of about 180,000 clones, roughly 80% of them appearing once. Sequencing was carried out using PBMCs or T cells enriched from blood (not recorded which). Receptor source: a man in his sixties who had been exposed to COVID-19.

This clone has only one observation. This sequence joins TRBV19 and TRBJ1-3; 7 nucleotides agree with TRBD1. This CDR3 has 15 amino acids. Looked up from germline, CDR1 is LNHDA and CDR2 is SQIVND (reference sequence). The ends lost 3 bases at V and 0 bases at J; junction bases unmatched: 2. The chain's CDR3 is CASSMGQFSGNTIYF. DNA for the CDR3: TGTGCCAGTAGTATGGGACAGTTCTCTGGAAACACCATATATTTT.

CDR3 in amino acids: CASREGNTGELFF. CDR3 DNA sequence: TGTGCCAGCAGAGAGGGGAACACCGGGGAGCTGTTTTTT. This chain links TRBV7-3 with TRBJ2-2; weak D call: TRBD2 (5 bases). V lost 6 bases, J lost 1 base, and 6 bases lay in between. Germline V gene sequence: CDR1 SGHTA, CDR2 FQGTGA. The CDR3 consists of 13 residues.

The chain employs TRBV27 and TRBJ1-2; tentative D call: TRBD1 (5 bases). The V gene's germline CDR1 is MNHEY and CDR2 SMNVEV (reference sequence). This CDR3 has 12 amino acids. The V end was cut by 5 bases, the J end by 8 bases, with 12 bases between. Here the CDR3 reads CASSQRGWGYTF. DNA of the CDR3: TGTGCCAGCAGTCAGCGGGGCTGGGGCTACACCTTC.

The chain couples TRBV2 to TRBJ2-7; 8 bases match TRBD2. CDR1 SNHLY and CDR2 FYNNEI come from the germline V gene. This CDR3 comprises 15 residues. V was pared by 5 bases and J by 5 bases, with 11 bases of the junction left unmatched. This CDR3 reads CASSTGLASKHEQYF. CDR3 sequence (DNA): TGTGCCAGCAGTACTGGACTAGCTTCTAAACACGAGCAGTACTTC.

This clone has just a few counts. CDR3 in DNA: TGTGCCAGCAGCCAAGTACGGACTAGCGGCTACAATGAGCAGTTCTTC. Translation: CASSQVRTSGYNEQFF. The chain has TRBV4-2 and TRBJ2-1; 10 nucleotides line up with TRBD2. CDR3 length: 16 residues. V was clipped by 1 base and J by 3 bases; unmatched bases: 3. Germline V gene data show CDR1 as LGHNA and CDR2 as YNFKEQ.

The chain carries TRBV24-1 and TRBJ2-7; 8 bases line up with TRBD1. Trimming at V came to 4 bases and at J to 2 bases, leaving 9 bases not matched to a gene. CDR3 length equals 16 residues. Looked up from germline, CDR1 is KGHDR and CDR2 is SFDVKD. CDR3 nucleotides: TGTGCCACCAGTGACCCCGACAGGGGAACTACCTACGAGCAGTACTTC. Its translation: CATSDPDRGTTYEQYF.

This clone was counted between two and nine times. The chain couples TRBV7-8 to TRBJ2-3; unclear D gene. The CDR3 has 13 amino acids. Germline-derived CDR1 and CDR2 are SGHVS and FQNEAQ. The V gene lost 4 bases and the J gene lost 4 bases, with 9 bases spanning the gap. In nucleotides, the CDR3 is TGTGCCAGCAGCTCCCGGTCCGCAGATACGCAGTATTTT. Translated: CASSSRSADTQYF. The full variable domain, its missing parts supplied by reference TRBV7-8 and TRBJ2-3, is GAGVSQSPRYKVAKRGQDVALRCDPISGHVSLFWYQQALGQGPEFLTYFQNEAQLDKSGLPSDRFFAERPEGSVSTLKIQRTQQEDSAVYLCASSSRSADTQYFGPGTRLTVL.

This chain joins TRBV12-3 or TRBV12-4 and TRBJ1-2, with 8 bases that match TRBD1. Trimming at V came to 8 bases and at J to 7 bases, leaving 6 bases not matched to a gene. The CDR3 contains 12 residues. CDR3 in amino acids: CASDDRGRGYTF. The DNA for the CDR3 is TGTGCCAGCGATGACAGGGGACGTGGCTACACCTTC.

This clone was seen a few times. DNA of the CDR3: TGTGCCAGCAGTTTCGGACAGGGGTCGAACTATGGCTACACCTTC. It translates to CASSFGQGSNYGYTF. The chain carries TRBV5-4 and TRBJ1-2; 9 bases agree with TRBD1. This CDR3 is 15 amino acids long. V was clipped by 5 bases and J by 2 bases; unmatched bases: 7. Per germline, CDR1 SGHNT and CDR2 YYREEE (reference sequence).

CDR3 sequence (DNA): TGTGCCAGCAGTTTATCGCCCCGCGGCTCACCCCTCCACTTT. Translated, it gives CASSLSPRGSPLHF. This chain links TRBV27 with TRBJ1-6; D is uncertain. CDR3 length: 14 residues. Trimming took 0 bases from V and 10 from J, leaving 10 bases between them. Looked up from germline, CDR1 is MNHEY and CDR2 is SMNVEV (reference sequence).